One T cell receptor (beta chain) is described in this entry. Its cognate antigen is unknown. Use of 60 Vbeta and 13 Jbeta primers characterized the PCR. Assay: immunoSEQ multiplex PCR; the TCRdb copy retains only in-frame clones and omits some. This table has approximately 190,000 clones, about 87% appearing once. Germline CDR1 and CDR2: SEHNR and FQNEAQ (reference sequence). This CDR3 has 17 residues. The data stem from a study of cytomegalovirus exposure and HLA in healthy donors. Whole-study findings and limits: Accurate HLA-A and HLA-B prediction from TCR beta sequences was reported for most subjects. Most TCR beta V segments were productive about 87% or about 30% of the time in an earlier analysis. Overall, approximately 150 TCR beta chains were annotated as cytomegalovirus-associated.

What was sequenced was PBMCs. The genes are TRBV7-9 and TRBJ2-5, with TRBD1 matching over 7 bases. The DNA matches TRBJ2-7 better at its end, which makes the J call doubtful. This TCR was recovered from a man aged 25-45 years in good health and CMV-seronegative. The CDR3 sequence: CASSLAWDRDSYYEQYF. The DNA for the CDR3 is TGTGCCAGCAGCTTAGCATGGGACCGGGACAGCTACTACGAGCAGTACTTC.